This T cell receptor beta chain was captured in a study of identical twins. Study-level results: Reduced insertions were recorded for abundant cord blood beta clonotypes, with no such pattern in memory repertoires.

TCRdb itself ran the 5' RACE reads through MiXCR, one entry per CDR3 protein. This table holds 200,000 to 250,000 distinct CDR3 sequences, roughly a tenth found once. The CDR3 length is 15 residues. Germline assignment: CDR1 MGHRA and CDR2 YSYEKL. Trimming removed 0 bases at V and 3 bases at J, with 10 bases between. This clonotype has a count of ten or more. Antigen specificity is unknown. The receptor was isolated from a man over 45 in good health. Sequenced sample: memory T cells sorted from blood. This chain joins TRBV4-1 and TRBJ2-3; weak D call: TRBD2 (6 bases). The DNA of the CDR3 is TGCGCCAGCAGCCAAGAGTTCGCGGGGACAGATACGCAGTATTTT. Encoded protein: CASSQEFAGTDTQYF.